Reported below is one TCR beta chain. What it binds is not known. Researchers ran the PCR with 60 Vbeta and 13 Jbeta primers. Assay: immunoSEQ multiplex PCR; the TCRdb copy retains only in-frame clones and omits some. Of 150,000 to 200,000 clones listed, about 75% are singletons. The CDR3 length is 14 residues. This record comes from a study of cytomegalovirus exposure and HLA in healthy donors. Study-level points and caveats: In a later analysis, most CMV-associated TCR beta chains appeared HLA-restricted. Highest at DRB1 and lowest at HLA-C, TCR association rates differed among HLA loci in a later analysis.

The sample consisted of PBMCs. This chain links TRBV12-1 with TRBJ2-4; TRBD1, the table's D call, lacks a check against the DNA. TRBV12-1 is flagged as a pseudogene. The origin of this receptor is a female donor in good health and CMV-seronegative. The CDR3 spells CASSGNRDRGTVSF. CDR3 in DNA: TGTGCCAGCAGCGGCAACCGGGACAGGGGGACGGTGAGCTTC.